What follows are 30 T cell receptor beta chains derived from one specimen sequenced in a study of OX40 agonist ivuxolimab in advanced cancers. TCRdb's table, derived via immunoSEQ multiplex PCR, lists solely in-frame clones and lacks some. The sample consists of tens of thousands of clones, around 90% of them appearing once. Sequenced material: CD4+ or CD8+ T cells sorted from blood, taken in a trial of the OX40 agonist ivuxolimab. The receptors originated from an adult with an advanced solid tumor such as melanoma, head and neck, liver or kidney cancer.

The rearrangement joins TRBV6-5 to TRBJ2-3; the D is unclear. Germline lookup yields CDR1 MNHEY and CDR2 SVGAGI. The CDR3 spans 12 residues. The V and J ends lost 6 bases and 5 bases respectively, with 9 bases between them. CDR3 sequence: CASRRSLDTQYF. In nucleotides, the CDR3 is TGTGCCAGCAGGAGGAGTTTAGATACGCAGTATTTT.

V is TRBV5-1 and J is TRBJ1-5; D gene ambiguous. This CDR3 has 17 residues. The V gene lost 2 bases and the J gene lost 4 bases, with 19 bases spanning the gap. Germline V gene sequence: CDR1 SGHRS, CDR2 YFSETQ. This CDR3 is CASSLGRSGDENQPQHF. As DNA, the CDR3 is TGCGCCAGCAGCTTAGGCCGAAGCGGCGACGAGAATCAGCCCCAGCATTTT.

Here the CDR3 reads CASSIQGGNQPQHF. DNA of the CDR3: TGTGCCAGCAGTATACAGGGGGGCAATCAGCCCCAGCATTTT. The rearrangement joins TRBV27 to TRBJ1-5; 8 bases are shared with TRBD1. Germline CDR1 is MNHEY and CDR2 is SMNVEV (reference sequence). CDR3 size: 14 residues. V lost 5 bases to trimming and J lost 2 bases; unmatched junction nucleotides: 2.

This chain connects TRBV5-1 to TRBJ2-5, with a possible D match to TRBD1 (7 bases). Judging by the DNA end, TRBJ2-7 fits better; the J call may be wrong. CDR1 SGHRS and CDR2 YFSETQ come from the germline V gene. The CDR3 consists of 14 residues. CDR3 protein: CASSPIGGTDEQYF. The CDR3 nucleotides read TGCGCCAGCAGCCCTATAGGGGGGACAGACGAGCAGTACTTC.

V gene TRBV18 combines with J gene TRBJ1-5; 10 bases are a match to TRBD1. The J segment lost 2 bases and the V segment lost 4 bases, leaving 5 bases of the junction unmatched. Per the germline V gene, CDR1 is KGHSH and CDR2 is LQKENI. The CDR3 length is 16 residues. CDR3 DNA sequence: TGTGCCAGCTCACTGACAGGGGGCTTTGGCAATCAGCCCCAGCATTTT. The encoded protein is CASSLTGGFGNQPQHF.

V and J are TRBV28 and TRBJ2-7; D may correspond to TRBD1 or TRBD2 (5 bases each). Per germline, CDR1 MDHEN and CDR2 SYDVKM. V was pared by 8 bases and J by 0 bases, with 17 bases between. This CDR3 spans 15 amino acids. CDR3 nucleotide sequence: TGTGCCAGCTTCCATCTGACCGGGGCCTCCTACGAGCAGTACTTC. Translating gives CASFHLTGASYEQYF.

The V gene is TRBV19, the J gene TRBJ1-5, with 7 nucleotides matching TRBD1. This CDR3 spans 14 amino acids. The germline V gene encodes CDR1 LNHDA and CDR2 SQIVND (reference sequence). The V and J ends lost 6 bases and 6 bases, in that order; junction bases with no gene match: 8. In nucleotides, the CDR3 is TGTGCCAGTAGCCGCGACAGGGTGGGTCAGCCCCAGCATTTT. This encodes CASSRDRVGQPQHF.

The J gene is TRBJ2-2, the V gene TRBV19, with D perhaps TRBD2 (5 bases). Per germline, CDR1 LNHDA and CDR2 SQIVND (reference sequence). CDR3 length: 14 amino acids. The V end was cut by 9 bases, the J end by 4 bases, with 15 bases between. The CDR3 reads CASQRILTTGELFF. The DNA of the CDR3 is TGTGCCAGCCAGCGGATCCTAACCACCGGGGAGCTGTTTTTT.

The chain employs TRBV2 and TRBJ2-1, with D possibly being TRBD2 (5 bases). The V end lost 2 bases, the J end lost 4 bases, and 9 bases lay between the germline ends. CDR1 SNHLY and CDR2 FYNNEI come from the germline V gene. The CDR3 contains 14 residues. CDR3 protein: CASSELEAYNEQFF. In nucleotides, the CDR3 is TGTGCCAGCAGTGAATTGGAGGCATACAATGAGCAGTTCTTC.

The chain is built from TRBV6-1 and TRBJ1-3, with D unresolved. The CDR3 is 13 residues long. Trimming took 4 bases from V and 4 from J, leaving 8 bases between them. The germline gives CDR1 MNHNS, CDR2 SASEGT. The DNA of the CDR3 is TGTGCCAGCAGTGTGTACGGAGGAAACACCATATATTTT. The encoded protein is CASSVYGGNTIYF.

The J gene is TRBJ1-4, the V gene TRBV1; no check of the table's D call, TRBD1, against the DNA was made. TRBV1 is annotated as a pseudogene. The CDR3 covers 17 residues. As DNA, the CDR3 is TGCACCAGCAGCCAAGATCAATGGGACAGGGGACATTTGGGAACTGTTTTT. Amino acids: CTSSQDQWDRGHLGTVF.

This clone was counted a single time. The chain carries TRBV9 and TRBJ2-5; 9 bases align to TRBD1. The V and J ends lost 0 bases and 5 bases, in that order; junction bases with no gene match: 8. The CDR3 contains 16 residues. Germline CDR1 reads SGDLS; CDR2 reads YYNGEE. In DNA, the CDR3 is TGTGCCAGCAGCGTAGTCGGCGCGGGACAGGGTGAGACCCAGTACTTC. Its protein is CASSVVGAGQGETQYF.

This clone was detected once. The J gene is TRBJ2-1, the V gene TRBV27; TRBD1 matches at 7 bases. Germline V gives CDR1 MNHEY, CDR2 SMNVEV (reference sequence). The trim removed 8 bases at V and 5 bases at J, leaving 6 bases unmatched. This CDR3 is built from 13 residues. Here the CDR3 DNA reads TGTGCCAGCGGAAGGGGACAGAACAATGAGCAGTTCTTC. It specifies CASGRGQNNEQFF.

This clone occurred once. J is TRBJ1-4 and V is TRBV28; TRBD1 might be the D (6 bases). V was cut by 2 bases and J by 3 bases, with 10 bases left in between. Germline CDR1 MDHEN, CDR2 SYDVKM. This CDR3 contains 15 residues. The CDR3 sequence: CASSLIQGSNEKLFF. In nucleotides, the CDR3 is TGTGCCAGCAGTTTAATTCAGGGGTCTAATGAAAAACTGTTTTTT.

This rearrangement joins TRBV29-1 to TRBJ1-1; tentative D call: TRBD1 (6 bases). CDR3 length: 15 amino acids. CDR1 and CDR2 (germline): SQVTM, ANQGSEA. V shed 7 bases and J shed 5 bases, with 23 bases lying between them. The CDR3 DNA follows: TGCAGCGGCCGCCCCTTCTCAGGGGTAGGGACTGAAGCTTTCTTT. It translates to CSGRPFSGVGTEAFF.

The V gene is TRBV7-3, the J gene TRBJ2-1; D is uncertain. The CDR3 spans 11 residues. Trimming stripped 2 bases from V and 14 bases from J, with 10 bases between. From germline, CDR1 is SGHTA and CDR2 FQGTGA. CDR3 coding DNA: TGTGCCAGCAGCTTATGTAGTTATGAGTTCTTC. Amino acid sequence: CASSLCSYEFF.

The chain employs TRBV28 and TRBJ1-1; D unclear. V lost 3 bases to trimming and J lost 13 bases, with 15 bases between them. CDR3 length equals 12 residues. Germline CDR1 reads MDHEN; CDR2 reads SYDVKM. The CDR3 region is CASSFVATRGFF. Written as DNA, the CDR3 is TGTGCCAGCAGTTTCGTCGCCACACGGGGTTTCTTT.

The rearrangement links TRBV6-4 to TRBJ2-5, with a weak D call TRBD1 (6 bases). Germline V gives CDR1 MRHNA, CDR2 SNTAGT. With 6 bases removed from V and 4 bases from J, the gap between germline ends came to 15 bases. This CDR3 contains 14 residues. Here the CDR3 reads CASRKDSPGETQYF. Written as DNA, the CDR3 is TGTGCCAGCAGAAAGGACAGCCCGGGAGAGACCCAGTACTTC.

This clone was found once. The V call is TRBV5-1, the J call TRBJ1-1; D gene unclear. The CDR3 length is 13 residues. Germline V gene sequence: CDR1 SGHRS, CDR2 YFSETQ. V lost 5 bases to trimming and J lost 0 bases, with 8 bases between them. The CDR3 DNA is TGCGCCAGCAGGACGGAGCTGAACACTGAAGCTTTCTTT. Translated, it gives CASRTELNTEAFF.

The chain links TRBV18 to TRBJ1-6; 7 bases line up with TRBD1. CDR1 and CDR2 from the germline V gene are KGHSH and LQKENI. The CDR3 has 14 amino acids. V lost 2 bases to trimming and J lost 10 bases; unmatched junction nucleotides: 5. CDR3 DNA sequence: TGTGCCAGCTCACCAGTTCAGGGGGGATCACCCCTCCACTTT. Translated, it gives CASSPVQGGSPLHF.

The V and J genes are TRBV5-5 and TRBJ2-6; 7 nucleotides match TRBD1. With V trimmed by 4 bases and J by 1 base, 5 bases remained unmatched. In germline, CDR1 is SGHKS, CDR2 YYEKEE (reference sequence). The CDR3 totals 16 residues. The CDR3 reads CASSPSTGSGANVLTF. The CDR3 DNA follows: TGTGCCAGCAGCCCCTCGACAGGGTCTGGGGCCAACGTCCTGACTTTC.

The V and J genes are TRBV7-2 and TRBJ2-1; 15 positions agree with TRBD2. From germline, CDR1 is SGHTA and CDR2 FQGNSA. Trimming cost V 5 bases and J 8 bases; bases outside gene matches: 7. The CDR3 spans 16 residues. CDR3 coding DNA: TGTGCCAGCAGCCCGGGACTAGCGGGAGGTAAGGATGAGCAGTTCTTC. As protein: CASSPGLAGGKDEQFF.

Comment on this clone: The same CDR3 arises from other DNA sequences in this sample as well. V and J are TRBV7-9 and TRBJ1-4, with a possible D match to TRBD1 (6 bases). The CDR3 runs to 16 residues. The V end lost 5 bases, the J end lost 6 bases, and 19 bases lay between the germline ends. Germline V gives CDR1 SEHNR, CDR2 FQNEAQ (reference sequence). The DNA of the CDR3 is TGTGCCAGCAGCATCCCCCGCGGGGGCTTGGATGAAAAACTGTTTTTT. Its protein is CASSIPRGGLDEKLFF.

The chain couples TRBV21-1 to TRBJ1-2; the D call in the table, TRBD1, was not verified against the DNA. TRBV21-1 counts as a pseudogene. This CDR3 contains 15 residues. CDR3 in amino acids: CASSALFRGRVGYTF. CDR3 sequence (DNA): TGTGCCAGCAGCGCACTATTCAGGGGGCGGGTTGGCTACACCTTC.

CDR3 DNA sequence: TGTGCCACAGCAGTAGAGGGTAATAGCAATCAGCCCCAGCATTTT. This translates into CATAVEGNSNQPQHF. This chain links TRBV2 with TRBJ1-5, with D unresolved. The CDR3 has 15 residues. The ends were cut back, 10 bases at V and 0 bases at J, with 16 bases in the middle. Germline CDR1 SNHLY, CDR2 FYNNEI.

In this sample, this clone turned up a few times. V is TRBV29-1 and J is TRBJ1-2; 7 bases are shared with TRBD1. The CDR3 length is 11 residues. V trimming: 0 bases; J trimming: 13 bases; junction bases outside the gene matches: 5. Germline-derived CDR1 and CDR2 are SQVTM and ANQGSEA. DNA for the CDR3: TGCAGCGTTGAAGAAAATACAGGGGCCACCTTC. It is translated as CSVEENTGATF.

The V and J genes are TRBV29-1 and TRBJ2-2; no firm D call. The CDR3 contains 14 residues. Germline V gene data show CDR1 as SQVTM and CDR2 as ANQGSEA. Trimming pared 6 bases from V and 3 bases from J, leaving 14 bases between. Here the CDR3 reads CSVRPRAHTGELFF. The CDR3 region has the DNA TGCAGCGTCCGCCCAAGGGCCCACACCGGGGAGCTGTTTTTT.

V gene TRBV7-9 combines with J gene TRBJ2-1, with unresolved D. The CDR3 is 12 residues long. Germline-derived CDR1 and CDR2 are SEHNR and FQNEAQ (reference sequence). The V end was cut by 7 bases, the J end by 8 bases, with 12 bases between. The CDR3 reads CASKGNEDEQFF. The DNA of the CDR3 is TGTGCCAGCAAGGGTAACGAGGATGAGCAGTTCTTC.

This clone showed up just once. The chain carries TRBV27 and TRBJ2-1; TRBD2 matches 13 bases. V lost 3 bases to trimming and J lost 6 bases; unmatched junction nucleotides: 2. This CDR3 has 15 residues. In germline, CDR1 is MNHEY, CDR2 SMNVEV (reference sequence). CDR3 protein: CASSFWTSGSNEQFF. DNA of the CDR3: TGTGCCAGCAGTTTTTGGACTAGCGGGAGCAATGAGCAGTTCTTC.

This rearrangement joins TRBV14 to TRBJ1-1; no definite D call. The V end was cut by 0 bases, the J end by 11 bases, with 13 bases between. This CDR3 is 13 amino acids long. Germline values: CDR1 SGHDN, CDR2 FVKESK. CDR3 DNA sequence: TGTGCCAGCAGCCAAGATAGGCTCATGTCCGCTTTCTTT. Translating it yields CASSQDRLMSAFF.